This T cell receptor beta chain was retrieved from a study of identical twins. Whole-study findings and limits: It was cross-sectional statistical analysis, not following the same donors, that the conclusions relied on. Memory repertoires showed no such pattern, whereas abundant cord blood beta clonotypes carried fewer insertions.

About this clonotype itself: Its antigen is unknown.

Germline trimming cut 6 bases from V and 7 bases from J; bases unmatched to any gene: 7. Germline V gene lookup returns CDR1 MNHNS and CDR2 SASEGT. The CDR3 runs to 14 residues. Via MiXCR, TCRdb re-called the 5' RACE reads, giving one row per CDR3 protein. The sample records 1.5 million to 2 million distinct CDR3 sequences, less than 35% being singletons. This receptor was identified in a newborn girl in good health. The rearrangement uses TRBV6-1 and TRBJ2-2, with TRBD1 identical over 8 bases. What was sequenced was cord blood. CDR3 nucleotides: TGTGCCAGCAGCCCCAGGGGGCGCCTCGGGGAGCTGTTTTTT. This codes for CASSPRGRLGELFF.